Listed here are 31 T cell receptor beta chains from one sample, sequenced in a study of shared T cell receptors in the human thymus. The repertoire was sequenced with immunoSEQ multiplex PCR; TCRdb's copy has only in-frame clones and lacks some. Among some 640,000 clones, about 89% were seen once, and the ten largest hold about 0.0094%. These same records also appear under a second study, on human thymus T cells.

What was sequenced was thymocytes. These receptors originate from a boy under three years old with a congenital heart defect.

This rearrangement joins TRBV5-1 to TRBJ1-1, with D unresolved. This CDR3 is built from 14 residues. CDR1 and CDR2 (germline): SGHRS, YFSETQ. Trimming left V 4 bases short and J 6 bases short, with 16 bases between. The CDR3 spells CASSLTEEGSEAFF. CDR3 sequence (DNA): TGCGCCAGCAGCCTAACCGAGGAAGGTTCTGAAGCTTTCTTT. The entire variable domain, with the rest obtained from reference TRBV5-1 and TRBJ1-1, is as follows: KAGVTQTPRYLIKTRGQQVTLSCSPISGHRSVSWYQQTPGQGLQFLFEYFSETQRNKGNFPGRFSGRQFSNSRSEMNVSTLELGDSALYLCASSLTEEGSEAFFGQGTRLTVV.

The genes are TRBV18 and TRBJ2-7; 7 nucleotides agree with TRBD2. Trimming cost V 0 bases and J 9 bases; bases outside gene matches: 2. CDR1 and CDR2 (germline): KGHSH, LQKENI. This CDR3 is 12 amino acids long. The CDR3 DNA reads as TGTGCCAGCTCACCACCGTCTAGCGGGCAGTACTTC. Translation gives CASSPPSSGQYF.

V and J are TRBV19 and TRBJ2-7; the match to TRBD2 covers 14 bases. Per the germline V gene, CDR1 is LNHDA and CDR2 is SQIVND (reference sequence). The V gene end was trimmed by 5 bases and the J gene end by 3 bases; junction bases not matched to a gene: 3. The CDR3 is 15 residues long. The CDR3 loop reads CASSLGLAGGYEQYF. DNA for the CDR3: TGTGCCAGTAGTCTCGGACTAGCGGGGGGCTACGAGCAGTACTTC.

V is TRBV5-6 and J is TRBJ2-2, with 7 positions matching TRBD2. Losses at the gene ends were 1 base for V and 5 bases for J; bases not matched to a gene: 17. This CDR3 has 19 amino acids. Germline CDR1 and CDR2: SGHDT and YYEEEE. CDR3 bases: TGTGCCAGCAGCTTGAGGCCGGAACCCAGCGGGACTACTACCGGGGAGCTGTTTTTT. Translation: CASSLRPEPSGTTTGELFF. Filled out from reference TRBV5-6 and TRBJ2-2, the complete variable domain reads DAGVTQSPTHLIKTRGQQVTLRCSPKSGHDTVSWYQQALGQGPQFIFQYYEEEERQRGNFPDRFSGHQFPNYSSELNVNALLLGDSALYLCASSLRPEPSGTTTGELFFGEGSRLTVL.

CDR3 in amino acids: CASSTDGILYGYTF. CDR3 DNA: TGTGCCAGCAGTACGGACGGGATCCTTTATGGCTACACCTTC. The chain carries TRBV28 and TRBJ1-2; D ambiguous. This CDR3 region has 14 residues. Trimming pared 5 bases from V and 5 bases from J, leaving 15 bases between. CDR1 and CDR2 from the germline V gene are MDHEN and SYDVKM.

The CDR3 here is CASIRQGYEQYF. The DNA for the CDR3 is TGTGCCAGTATTCGTCAGGGCTACGAGCAGTACTTC. The gene calls are TRBV19 and TRBJ2-7; the D gene is possibly TRBD1 (5 bases). Germline V gene sequence: CDR1 LNHDA, CDR2 SQIVND (reference sequence). Trimming left V 7 bases short and J 3 bases short, with 10 bases between. The CDR3 totals 12 residues. Full variable domain (rest looked up from reference TRBV19 and TRBJ2-7): DGGITQSPKYLFRKEGQNVTLSCEQNLNHDAMYWYRQDPGQGLRLIYYSQIVNDFQKGDIAEGYSVSREKKESFPLTVTSAQKNPTAFYLCASIRQGYEQYFGPGTRLTVT.

V and J are TRBV15 and TRBJ2-4; 7 bases match TRBD1. Germline assignment: CDR1 LNHNV and CDR2 YYDKDF (reference sequence). CDR3 length: 18 residues. The V segment lost 5 bases and the J segment 4 bases; nucleotides outside the gene matches: 17. In DNA form, the CDR3 reads TGTGCCACCAGCGTCACCACTGGAACAGTCAGGGGGAAAAACATTCAGTACTTC. It is translated as CATSVTTGTVRGKNIQYF. The full variable domain, rest sourced from reference TRBV15 and TRBJ2-4, is DAMVIQNPRYQVTQFGKPVTLSCSQTLNHNVMYWYQQKSSQAPKLLFHYYDKDFNNEADTPDNFQSRRPNTSFCFLDIRSPGLGDTAMYLCATSVTTGTVRGKNIQYFGAGTRLSVL.

The chain carries TRBV27 and TRBJ2-1, with TRBD2 as a possible D gene (5 bases). Germline V gene sequence: CDR1 MNHEY, CDR2 SMNVEV (reference sequence). The V and J ends lost 5 bases and 2 bases respectively, with 13 bases between them. The CDR3 loop spans 15 amino acids. The CDR3 nucleotides are TGTGCCAGCAGTCGAGGCGGGTCTACCTACAATGAGCAGTTCTTC. Translated: CASSRGGSTYNEQFF.

This clone was found a few times. The chain uses TRBV14 and TRBJ2-7; D unclear. Trimming cost V 3 bases and J 5 bases, with 8 bases left between them. CDR3 length: 12 amino acids. Germline CDR1 is SGHDN and CDR2 is FVKESK. The CDR3 region has the DNA TGTGCCAGCAGCCATAAAACAGACGAGCAGTACTTC. Its protein product is CASSHKTDEQYF.

With respect to this clone: One end of the junction is discordant with germline, which a read error may explain. The chain employs TRBV11-2 and TRBJ2-7, with D uncertain. Germline V gene lookup returns CDR1 SGHAT and CDR2 FQNNGV. The CDR3 has 11 amino acids. This CDR3 reads CASSTAYGQYF. The CDR3 nucleotides are TGTGCCAGCAGCACCGCCTACGGGCAGTACTTC.

CDR3 coding DNA: TGCAGCGCCTCGGGATCCATCTACGAGCAGTACTTC. It is translated as CSASGSIYEQYF. The V and J genes are TRBV29-1 and TRBJ2-7; maybe TRBD2 (5 bases). The V gene lost 7 bases and the J gene lost 3 bases, with 13 bases spanning the gap. The CDR3 runs 12 residues. Germline CDR1 is SQVTM and CDR2 is ANQGSEA.

The chain uses TRBV30 and TRBJ2-7; 7 bases match TRBD2. V lost 4 bases to trimming and J lost 3 bases; unmatched junction nucleotides: 15. Germline V gene lookup returns CDR1 GTSNPN and CDR2 SVGIG (reference sequence). The CDR3 has 16 amino acids. CDR3: CAWTPGGITEGYEQYF. For the CDR3, the DNA is TGTGCCTGGACTCCCGGGGGGATAACCGAGGGCTACGAGCAGTACTTC. The full variable domain, completed using reference TRBV30 and TRBJ2-7, is SQTIHQWPATLVQPVGSPLSLECTVEGTSNPNLYWYRQAAGRGLQLLFYSVGIGQISSEVPQNLSASRPQDRQFILSSKKLLLSDSGFYLCAWTPGGITEGYEQYFGPGTRLTVT.

The chain recombines TRBV19 with TRBJ1-1; D is possibly TRBD1 (6 bases). V lost 5 bases and J lost 0, with 13 bases in between. Per the germline V gene, CDR1 is LNHDA and CDR2 is SQIVND (reference sequence). This CDR3 comprises 15 residues. CDR3 amino acids: CASSAGQLVNTEAFF. The DNA of the CDR3 is TGTGCCAGTAGTGCCGGACAGTTGGTGAACACTGAAGCTTTCTTT.

The rearrangement joins TRBV5-1 to TRBJ1-1; no clear D. The CDR3 spans 13 residues. Germline V gene data show CDR1 as SGHRS and CDR2 as YFSETQ. V was pared by 5 bases and J by 0 bases, with 8 bases between. This CDR3 reads CASSFVVNTEAFF. CDR3 DNA sequence: TGCGCCAGCAGTTTCGTAGTGAACACTGAAGCTTTCTTT.

The rearrangement links TRBV19 to TRBJ2-7, with 12 bases identical to TRBD2. V was pared by 5 bases and J by 5 bases, with 7 bases of the junction left unmatched. This CDR3 region has 15 residues. Germline loops: CDR1 LNHDA, CDR2 SQIVND (reference sequence). This CDR3 is CASSLWTSGTHEQYF. The CDR3 bases are TGTGCCAGTAGTCTCTGGACTAGCGGGACCCACGAGCAGTACTTC.

V gene TRBV28 combines with J gene TRBJ2-7; TRBD2 matches at 12 bases. This CDR3 comprises 16 residues. The trim removed 7 bases at V and 4 bases at J, leaving 11 bases unmatched. Germline V gives CDR1 MDHEN, CDR2 SYDVKM. The CDR3 region is CASTNRLAGDRYEQYF. As DNA, the CDR3 is TGTGCCAGCACCAATCGACTAGCGGGAGATAGGTACGAGCAGTACTTC.

This clone was observed a handful of times. CDR3 sequence reads: CASSRDSTEAFF. DNA for the CDR3: TGTGCCAGCAGCCGGGACAGCACTGAAGCTTTCTTT. The chain is built from TRBV6-5 and TRBJ1-1; TRBD1 matches at 7 bases. Germline loops: CDR1 MNHEY, CDR2 SVGAGI. Trimming at V came to 6 bases and at J to 4 bases, leaving 2 bases not matched to a gene. CDR3 length equals 12 residues.

V usage is TRBV12-5 and J usage is TRBJ1-2, with 9 bases matching TRBD1. The CDR3 extends over 15 amino acids. CDR1 and CDR2 (germline): LGHNT, FRNRAP. The ends lost 1 base at V and 5 bases at J; junction bases unmatched: 5. The CDR3 DNA reads TGTGCTAGTGGTTTGGACTGCGGGACAGGGTATGGCTACACCTTC. Its translation: CASGLDCGTGYGYTF.

The chain recombines TRBV27 with TRBJ1-2; 12 nucleotides match TRBD1. J lost 7 bases, V lost 5 bases, and 8 bases had no gene match. The germline CDR1 and CDR2 sequences are MNHEY and SMNVEV (reference sequence). The CDR3 runs 15 residues. Written as DNA, the CDR3 is TGTGCCAGCAGTGGGACAGGGGGCTTTTGGTCTGGCTACACCTTC. Residues: CASSGTGGFWSGYTF.

CDR3 sequence (DNA): TGCAGCGTTGGACTAGCGGGGGGGCCTCGACGGGAAAATGAGCAGTTCTTC. Protein product: CSVGLAGGPRRENEQFF. The V call is TRBV29-1, the J call TRBJ2-1; 14 positions agree with TRBD2. CDR1 and CDR2 (germline): SQVTM, ANQGSEA. The CDR3 loop spans 17 amino acids. Trimming removed 4 bases from V and 7 bases from J; junction bases left unmatched: 12.

The chain links TRBV6-8 to TRBJ2-3; 9 nucleotides line up with TRBD1. Germline V gene lookup returns CDR1 MNHGY and CDR2 SAAAGT. V dropped 5 bases and J dropped 3; count of bases not matched to a gene: 6. The CDR3 spans 15 residues. CDR3 sequence: CASSAGTGTTDTQYF. In DNA, the CDR3 is TGTGCCAGCAGTGCCGGGACAGGGACAACAGATACGCAGTATTTT.

The V gene is TRBV25-1, the J gene TRBJ2-1; the D is unclear. Between the trimmed V and J ends, which lost 4 bases and 9 bases, there was a span of 19 bases. Germline values: CDR1 MGHDK, CDR2 SYGVNS. The CDR3 consists of 15 residues. CDR3 in DNA: TGTGCCAGCAGTGGTCTCGAGCGAGGAAGAGTTGAGCAGTTCTTC. Translating gives CASSGLERGRVEQFF.

V gene TRBV5-1 combines with J gene TRBJ2-7, with D perhaps TRBD1 (6 bases). Germline loops: CDR1 SGHRS, CDR2 YFSETQ. V was shortened by 2 bases and J by 0 bases, with 15 bases between the two germline ends. The CDR3 is 16 amino acids. CDR3 in amino acids: CASSLLTGTYSYEQYF. In nucleotides, the CDR3 is TGCGCCAGCAGCTTACTGACAGGTACCTACTCCTACGAGCAGTACTTC.

This sequence joins TRBV10-3 and TRBJ2-7; D perhaps matches TRBD2 (6 bases). The ends were cut back, 3 bases at V and 2 bases at J, with 17 bases in the middle. The CDR3 loop spans 16 amino acids. The V gene's germline CDR1 is ENHRY and CDR2 SYGVKD. CDR3 sequence reads: CAISDLGGLGTYEQYF. CDR3 bases: TGTGCCATCAGTGATTTGGGGGGTTTGGGGACCTACGAGCAGTACTTC.

CDR3 nucleotides: TGTGCCAGCAGCTGGCCATTCCAAGAGACCCAGTACTTC. Translating gives CASSWPFQETQYF. The chain is built from TRBV5-4 and TRBJ2-5; D call uncertain. The germline V and J ends were trimmed by 3 bases and 1 base, with 7 bases remaining between them. Germline CDR1 is SGHNT and CDR2 is YYREEE (reference sequence). The CDR3 is made up of 13 amino acids.

The V and J genes are TRBV13 and TRBJ2-1; TRBD1 matches at 10 bases. Germline V gene lookup returns CDR1 PRHDT and CDR2 FYEKMQ (reference sequence). This CDR3 has 16 residues. Losses at the gene ends were 1 base for V and 5 bases for J; bases not matched to a gene: 5. The CDR3 here is CASSLETGTGDNEQFF. CDR3 coding DNA: TGTGCCAGCAGCTTAGAAACCGGGACAGGGGACAATGAGCAGTTCTTC.

This sequence joins TRBV9 and TRBJ2-3; D not certain. The germline V and J ends were trimmed by 3 bases and 2 bases, with 10 bases remaining between them. Germline V lookup: CDR1 SGDLS, CDR2 YYNGEE. This CDR3 is 14 amino acids long. As DNA, the CDR3 is TGTGCCAGCAGCGCCTATTCTATCACAGATACGCAGTATTTT. Its protein is CASSAYSITDTQYF. Full variable domain (missing parts from reference TRBV9 and TRBJ2-3): DSGVTQTPKHLITATGQRVTLRCSPRSGDLSVYWYQQSLDQGLQFLIQYYNGEERAKGNILERFSAQQFPDLHSELNLSSLELGDSALYFCASSAYSITDTQYFGPGTRLTVL.

The chain carries TRBV6-1 and TRBJ1-1; TRBD1 is a possible D gene (6 bases). The CDR3 is 14 amino acids. The V gene's germline CDR1 is MNHNS and CDR2 SASEGT. The germline V and J ends were trimmed by 8 bases and 0 bases, with 13 bases remaining between them. The CDR3: CASDRQEMNTEAFF. The CDR3 bases are TGTGCCAGCGACAGGCAGGAAATGAACACTGAAGCTTTCTTT.

The CDR3 reads CASSLAPRLSYEQYF. The CDR3 DNA sequence: TGTGCCAGCAGCTTAGCGCCGCGTCTCTCCTACGAGCAGTACTTC. The chain combines TRBV7-2 with TRBJ2-7; D is ambiguous. Trimming removed 0 bases at V and 0 bases at J, with 9 bases between. Germline V gene lookup returns CDR1 SGHTA and CDR2 FQGNSA. This CDR3 is 15 amino acids long.

The J gene is TRBJ2-7, the V gene TRBV19; 7 positions match TRBD2. This CDR3 is 14 amino acids long. Germline CDR1 reads LNHDA; CDR2 reads SQIVND (reference sequence). Unmatched junction bases numbered 4, after V lost 5 bases and J lost 0 bases. For the CDR3, the DNA is TGTGCCAGTAGTCGGGGCGGGGGCTCCTACGAGCAGTACTTC. Translation: CASSRGGGSYEQYF. Using reference TRBV19 and TRBJ2-7 for the parts outside the CDR3, the full variable domain is DGGITQSPKYLFRKEGQNVTLSCEQNLNHDAMYWYRQDPGQGLRLIYYSQIVNDFQKGDIAEGYSVSREKKESFPLTVTSAQKNPTAFYLCASSRGGGSYEQYFGPGTRLTVT.

The V call is TRBV25-1, the J call TRBJ2-3; 7 bases are a match to TRBD1. CDR3 length: 18 amino acids. The junction had 17 bases not matched to a gene; V was cut back by 4 bases and J by 4 bases. Germline V CDR1 and CDR2: MGHDK, SYGVNS. CDR3: CASSGPPDRTYLPDTQYF. The CDR3 DNA sequence: TGTGCCAGCAGTGGGCCCCCGGACAGGACCTACCTCCCAGATACGCAGTATTTT.